The following is a T cell receptor beta chain sequence with its context. The data belong to a study of control samples from healthy donors and cancer patients. The germline gives CDR1 SGHRS, CDR2 YFSETQ. Trimming left V 0 bases short and J 0 bases short, with 12 bases between. This CDR3 contains 16 residues. The protocol was immunoSEQ multiplex PCR, while the TCRdb copy is restricted to in-frame clones and leaves out a portion. The sample lists around 250,000 clones; about four fifths were seen once. Input material: PBMCs. The gene calls are TRBV5-1 and TRBJ1-1; possibly TRBD1 for D (6 bases). The clonotype comes from a woman aged 60-75 years with lung cancer. The CDR3 loop reads CASSLEIGGMNTEAFF. DNA for the CDR3: TGCGCCAGCAGCTTGGAAATAGGGGGAATGAACACTGAAGCTTTCTTT. Supplemented by reference TRBV5-1 and TRBJ1-1, the full variable domain reads KAGVTQTPRYLIKTRGQQVTLSCSPISGHRSVSWYQQTPGQGLQFLFEYFSETQRNKGNFPGRFSGRQFSNSRSEMNVSTLELGDSALYLCASSLEIGGMNTEAFFGQGTRLTVV.